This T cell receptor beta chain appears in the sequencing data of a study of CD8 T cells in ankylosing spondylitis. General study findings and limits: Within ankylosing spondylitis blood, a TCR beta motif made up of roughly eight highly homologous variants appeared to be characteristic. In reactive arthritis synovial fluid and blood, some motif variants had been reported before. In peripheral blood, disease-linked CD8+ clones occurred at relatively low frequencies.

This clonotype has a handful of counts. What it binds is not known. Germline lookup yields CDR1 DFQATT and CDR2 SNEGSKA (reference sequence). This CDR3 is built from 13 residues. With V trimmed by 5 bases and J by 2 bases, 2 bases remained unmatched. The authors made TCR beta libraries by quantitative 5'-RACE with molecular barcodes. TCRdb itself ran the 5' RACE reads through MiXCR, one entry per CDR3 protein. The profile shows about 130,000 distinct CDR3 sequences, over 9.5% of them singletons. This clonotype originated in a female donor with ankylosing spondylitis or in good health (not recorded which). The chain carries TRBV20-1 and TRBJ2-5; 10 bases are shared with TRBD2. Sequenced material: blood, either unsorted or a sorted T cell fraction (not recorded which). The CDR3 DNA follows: TGCAGTGCTGGGGGACTAGCGCAAGAGACCCAGTACTTC. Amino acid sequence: CSAGGLAQETQYF.